What follows are 19 T cell receptor beta chains derived from one specimen sequenced in a study of human T cells and chemical hapten exposure. TCRdb analysed the 5' RACE reads with MiXCR anew, one entry per CDR3 protein. This sample carries 130,000 or so distinct CDR3 sequences, 3.5% to 5% of them seen once, and the ten largest clones take over 1.3%. Total RNA came from unfractionated whole blood. These receptor sequences come from a female donor in good health.

About this clonotype: This could be a read error, since a much larger clone is one nucleotide away. The genes are TRBV2 and TRBJ1-5; 9 bases line up with TRBD1. Germline trimming cut 3 bases from V and 6 bases from J; bases unmatched to any gene: 0. Germline loops: CDR1 SNHLY, CDR2 FYNNEI. The CDR3 consists of 13 residues. The CDR3 nucleotides are TGTGCCAGCAGTGAGACAGGGGGTCAGCCCCAGCATTTT. Translating gives CASSETGGQPQHF.

This clonotype has ten or more counts. V and J are TRBV20-1 and TRBJ2-7; D could derive from TRBD1 or TRBD2 (5 bases each). In germline, CDR1 is DFQATT, CDR2 SNEGSKA (reference sequence). The CDR3 contains 11 residues. V was shortened by 7 bases and J by 3 bases, with 10 bases between the two germline ends. DNA for the CDR3: TGCAGTGGGCAGGGAGACTACGAGCAGTACTTC. Its protein is CSGQGDYEQYF.

In this sample, this clonotype turned up many times. The chain joins TRBV20-1 to TRBJ1-2, with no clear D. The CDR3 spans 16 residues. Trimming took 8 bases from V and 7 from J, leaving 29 bases between them. Per the germline V gene, CDR1 is DFQATT and CDR2 is SNEGSKA (reference sequence). CDR3 residues: CSPYGPANFRSGGYTF. CDR3 coding DNA: TGCAGTCCCTACGGGCCAGCCAATTTTAGGTCTGGTGGCTACACCTTC.

This clonotype came up many times. The genes are TRBV5-4 and TRBJ2-4; weak D call: TRBD1 (6 bases). V lost 2 bases, J lost 7 bases, and 16 bases lay in between. This CDR3 contains 15 residues. The germline V gene has CDR1 SGHNT and CDR2 YYREEE (reference sequence). The CDR3 reads CASSFQTGMGNIQYF. For the CDR3, the DNA is TGTGCCAGCAGCTTTCAAACAGGGATGGGGAACATTCAGTACTTC.

This chain joins TRBV5-4 and TRBJ2-1, with TRBD2 matching 16 bases. The germline gives CDR1 SGHNT, CDR2 YYREEE (reference sequence). V lost 1 base to trimming and J lost 6 bases; unmatched junction nucleotides: 7. The CDR3 is 18 amino acids. DNA of the CDR3: TGTGCCAGCAGCTTGAGGGGACTAGCGGGGGGGCCGTCCAATGAGCAGTTCTTC. It translates to CASSLRGLAGGPSNEQFF.

This clonotype was seen ten or more times. This chain links TRBV6-5 with TRBJ2-5, with a weak D call TRBD2 (5 bases). V shed 4 bases and J shed 5 bases, with 26 bases lying between them. The CDR3 length is 18 residues. Looked up from germline, CDR1 is MNHEY and CDR2 is SVGAGI. The CDR3 nucleotides are TGTGCCAGCAGTTCCATCTTAGGCGGCGGGCACGCCGAGGAGACCCAGTACTTC. This codes for CASSSILGGGHAEETQYF.

This clonotype was recorded at least ten times. The chain links TRBV3-1 to TRBJ2-3, with 13 nucleotides matching TRBD2. Germline CDR1 reads LGHDT; CDR2 reads YNNKEL (reference sequence). The trim removed 5 bases at V and 0 bases at J, leaving 8 bases unmatched. The CDR3 sequence is 18 residues long. The CDR3 reads CASSYAGLAGASTDTQYF. The DNA for the CDR3 is TGTGCCAGCAGCTACGCCGGACTAGCGGGGGCCAGCACAGATACGCAGTATTTT.

This clonotype was recorded a few times. The V gene is TRBV4-3, the J gene TRBJ1-1, with D possibly being TRBD1 (6 bases). The CDR3 sequence is 14 residues long. Germline V lookup: CDR1 LGHNA, CDR2 YSLEER. The V end lost 0 bases, the J end lost 7 bases, and 12 bases lay between the germline ends. This chain's CDR3 is CASSQEWGRVEAFF. CDR3 DNA sequence: TGCGCCAGCAGCCAAGAGTGGGGGCGCGTTGAAGCTTTCTTT.

This clonotype was seen many times. The chain has TRBV4-3 and TRBJ2-4; possible D gene TRBD1, 5 bases. Between the trimmed V and J ends, which lost 0 bases and 1 base, there was a span of 16 bases. Germline CDR1 reads LGHNA; CDR2 reads YSLEER. This CDR3 is 18 amino acids long. CDR3 sequence reads: CASSQDPFGAAAKNIQYF. In nucleotides, the CDR3 is TGCGCCAGCAGCCAAGATCCGTTTGGGGCCGCGGCCAAAAACATTCAGTACTTC.

Many counts were recorded for this clonotype. This chain uses TRBV20-1 with TRBJ2-5; TRBD1 agrees at 9 bases. Germline V CDR1 and CDR2: DFQATT, SNEGSKA (reference sequence). CDR3 length equals 15 residues. Trimming removed 5 bases from V and 5 bases from J; junction bases left unmatched: 12. The CDR3 DNA sequence: TGCAGTGCTTACCAGAAACAGGGGGCTTGGGAGACCCAGTACTTC. Translated: CSAYQKQGAWETQYF.

The table lists this clonotype with many counts. The chain links TRBV28 to TRBJ2-3, with D possibly being TRBD2 (5 bases). V was shortened by 8 bases and J by 3 bases, with 9 bases between the two germline ends. Germline V gene lookup returns CDR1 MDHEN and CDR2 SYDVKM. This CDR3 is 12 amino acids long. The CDR3 region is CASLAGTDTQYF. CDR3 DNA sequence: TGTGCCAGCCTAGCTGGAACAGATACGCAGTATTTT.

This clonotype was recorded at least ten times. Here the CDR3 reads CASSAHEGRSYEQYF. The CDR3 DNA reads TGTGCCAGCAGCGCTCATGAGGGGCGATCCTACGAGCAGTACTTC. This rearrangement joins TRBV9 to TRBJ2-7; D assignment may be TRBD1 or TRBD2 (5 bases each). The CDR3 is 15 amino acids. CDR1 is SGDLS and CDR2 is YYNGEE in the germline V gene. V lost 3 bases to trimming and J lost 1 base, with 14 bases between them.

A note on this clonotype: One end of the junction is discordant with germline, which a read error may explain. The rearrangement uses TRBV29-1 and TRBJ1-2; maybe TRBD1 (5 bases). The CDR3 runs 12 residues. In germline, CDR1 is SQVTM, CDR2 ANQGSEA. The DNA of the CDR3 is TGCAGAGTTGACTACCAGGGATATGGCTACACCTTC. Protein product: CRVDYQGYGYTF. Using reference TRBV29-1 and TRBJ1-2 for the parts outside the CDR3, the full variable domain is SAVISQKPSRDICQRGTSLTIQCQVDSQVTMMFWYRQQPGQSLTLIATANQGSEATYESGFVIDKFPISRPNLTFSTLTVSNMSPEDSSIYLCRVDYQGYGYTFGSGTRLTVV.

There are many counts of this clonotype. This sequence joins TRBV18 and TRBJ2-5; D gene ambiguous. Germline CDR1 KGHSH, CDR2 LQKENI. The CDR3 runs to 16 residues. The V gene lost 3 bases and the J gene lost 0 bases, with 14 bases spanning the gap. In nucleotides, the CDR3 is TGTGCCAGCTCACCGAATCCGGCGGCCTACCAAGAGACCCAGTACTTC. Its protein is CASSPNPAAYQETQYF.

This clonotype was seen repeatedly, ten times or more. The rearrangement uses TRBV5-4 and TRBJ1-2; D perhaps matches TRBD1 (5 bases). CDR1 and CDR2 (germline): SGHNT, YYREEE (reference sequence). V was clipped by 4 bases and J by 0 bases, with 13 bases between them. There are 15 residues in the CDR3. The DNA of the CDR3 is TGTGCCAGCAGCGGTCAGGGCTCCCCTAACTATGGCTACACCTTC. Translation: CASSGQGSPNYGYTF.

This clonotype was seen ten or more times. The chain uses TRBV29-1 and TRBJ2-3, with TRBD1 matching 7 bases. Trimming at V came to 3 bases and at J to 0 bases, leaving 3 bases not matched to a gene. CDR1 is SQVTM, CDR2 ANQGSEA, per germline. The CDR3 spans 14 residues. This chain's CDR3 is CSVETGRSTDTQYF. CDR3 in DNA: TGCAGCGTTGAGACAGGGCGAAGCACAGATACGCAGTATTTT.

This clonotype has at least ten counts. The chain has TRBV20-1 and TRBJ2-7; D is ambiguous. Deletions cut 3 bases from V and 7 bases from J, with 16 bases between. This CDR3 contains 13 residues. CDR1 and CDR2 (germline): DFQATT, SNEGSKA (reference sequence). The CDR3 DNA follows: TGCAGTGCTAGTGACCAACTCACCAGGGAGCAGTACTTC. Its translation is CSASDQLTREQYF.

This clonotype was observed at least ten times. The chain uses TRBV12-3 or TRBV12-4 and TRBJ2-6; possible D gene TRBD2, 7 bases. The ends were cut back, 3 bases at V and 2 bases at J, with 14 bases in the middle. The CDR3 contains 17 residues. The CDR3 DNA reads TGTGCCAGCAGTTTCCGGGGGGCTTTAGCTGGGGCCAACGTCCTGACTTTC. Residues: CASSFRGALAGANVLTF.

This clonotype was picked up many times. The chain carries TRBV6-5 and TRBJ1-4; no reliable D call. This CDR3 spans 12 amino acids. Germline V gene data show CDR1 as MNHEY and CDR2 as SVGAGI. Trimming stripped 8 bases from V and 3 bases from J, with 7 bases between. CDR3 nucleotide sequence: TGTGCCAGCGGTAGCCCTAATGAAAAACTGTTTTTT. It specifies CASGSPNEKLFF.